What follows describes a single T cell receptor (beta chain). Assay: immunoSEQ multiplex PCR; the TCRdb copy retains only in-frame clones and omits some. The sample records 71,000 or so clones, approximately 94% being singletons. The CDR3 extends over 16 amino acids. Per germline, CDR1 MGHDK and CDR2 SYGVNS. Trimming stripped 3 bases from V and 3 bases from J, with 12 bases between. These data are taken from a study of cytomegalovirus exposure and HLA in healthy donors. Study background: According to later analysis, the same platform produced the roughly 120 validation and 600 to 800 first-cohort repertoires.

The sample comprised PBMCs. V is TRBV25-1 and J is TRBJ1-6; TRBD1 is a possible D gene (6 bases). The sequence was obtained from a woman aged 18-30 years in good health and CMV-seropositive. The CDR3 bases are TGTGCCAGCAGTGACTCGACAGGTCTCTATAATTCACCCCTCCACTTT. As protein: CASSDSTGLYNSPLHF.